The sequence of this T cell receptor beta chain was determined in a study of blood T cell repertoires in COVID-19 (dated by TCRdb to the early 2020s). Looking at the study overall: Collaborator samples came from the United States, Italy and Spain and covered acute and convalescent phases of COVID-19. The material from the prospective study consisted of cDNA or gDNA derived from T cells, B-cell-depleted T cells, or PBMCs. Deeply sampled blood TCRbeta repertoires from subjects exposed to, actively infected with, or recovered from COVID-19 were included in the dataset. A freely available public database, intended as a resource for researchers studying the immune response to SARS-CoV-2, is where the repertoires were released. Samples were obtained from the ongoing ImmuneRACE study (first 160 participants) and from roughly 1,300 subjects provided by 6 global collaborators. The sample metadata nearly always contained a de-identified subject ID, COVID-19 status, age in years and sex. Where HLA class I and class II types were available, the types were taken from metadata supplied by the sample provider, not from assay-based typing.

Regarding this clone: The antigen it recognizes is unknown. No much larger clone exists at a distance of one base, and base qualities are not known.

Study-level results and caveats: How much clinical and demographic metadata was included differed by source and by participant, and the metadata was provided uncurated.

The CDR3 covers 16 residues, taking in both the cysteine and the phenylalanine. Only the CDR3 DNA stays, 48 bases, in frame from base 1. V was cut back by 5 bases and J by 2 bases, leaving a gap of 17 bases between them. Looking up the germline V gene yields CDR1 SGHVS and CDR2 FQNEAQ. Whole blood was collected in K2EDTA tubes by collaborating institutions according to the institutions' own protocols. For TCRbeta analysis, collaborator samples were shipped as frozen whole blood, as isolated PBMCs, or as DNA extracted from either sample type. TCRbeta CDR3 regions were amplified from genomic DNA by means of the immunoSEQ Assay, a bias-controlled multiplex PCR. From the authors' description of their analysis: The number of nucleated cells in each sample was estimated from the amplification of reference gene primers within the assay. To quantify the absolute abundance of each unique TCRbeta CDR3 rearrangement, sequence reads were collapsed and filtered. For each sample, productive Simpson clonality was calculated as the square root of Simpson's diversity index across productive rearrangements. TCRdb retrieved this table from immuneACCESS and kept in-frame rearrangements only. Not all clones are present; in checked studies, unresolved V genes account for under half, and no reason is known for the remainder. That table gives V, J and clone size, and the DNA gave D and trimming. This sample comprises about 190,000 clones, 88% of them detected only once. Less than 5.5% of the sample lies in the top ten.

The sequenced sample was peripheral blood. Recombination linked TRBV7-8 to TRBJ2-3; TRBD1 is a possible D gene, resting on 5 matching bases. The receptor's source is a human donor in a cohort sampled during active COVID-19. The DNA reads TGTGCCAGCAGCCCGTCGCGCCAGGGTATCACAGATACGCAGTATTTT. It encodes CASSPSRQGITDTQYF.